This TCR beta chain was captured by sequencing in a study of T cells in Graves' hyperthyroidism and ophthalmopathy. What was amplified from RNA transcripts were TCR beta CDR3 regions. The HTBI primer set served for first-round RT-PCR of the TCR CDR3. TCRdb called the multiplex PCR reads again in MiXCR, with one record for every CDR3 protein. The sample includes about 360,000 distinct CDR3 sequences, less than 15% of them seen just once. This receptor was obtained from a man aged 25-45 years with Graves' hyperthyroidism that later progressed to Graves' ophthalmopathy. The source material was blood.

The CDR3 reads CASRRDREVPEAFF. The CDR3 nucleotides are TGTGCCAGCAGGAGGGACAGGGAAGTCCCTGAAGCTTTCTTT. V and J are TRBV6-1 and TRBJ1-1; 9 nucleotides line up with TRBD1. The germline gives CDR1 MNHNS, CDR2 SASEGT. This CDR3 has 14 amino acids. V lost 6 bases to trimming and J lost 6 bases; unmatched junction nucleotides: 8.